This is a list of T cell receptor beta chains from one sample in a study of blood T cell repertoires in COVID-19. Produced via immunoSEQ multiplex PCR; TCRdb's table is partial and in-frame only. Among 45,000 to 55,000 clones, about nine tenths were seen once, and the ten largest hold roughly 8%. Sequencing was done on a sample of peripheral blood. The receptors were sampled from a man aged 50-60 years with active COVID-19. Each CDR3 is given with its conserved first and last residue. Each record gives: CDR3 length, J gene, V gene, CDR3 protein.

cdr3_length: 15; j_call: TRBJ2-3; v_call: TRBV2; cdr3_aa: CASSGYGGGTDTQYF
cdr3_length: 13; j_call: TRBJ2-5; v_call: TRBV18; cdr3_aa: CASSSGNEETQYF
cdr3_length: 16; j_call: TRBJ2-1; v_call: TRBV14; cdr3_aa: CASSQDSLAGVIEQFF
cdr3_length: 16; j_call: TRBJ2-7; v_call: TRBV6-5; cdr3_aa: CASSYRRTPPYGEQYF
cdr3_length: 11; j_call: TRBJ1-4; v_call: TRBV7-2; cdr3_aa: CASRDAGKLFF
cdr3_length: 15; j_call: TRBJ2-1; v_call: TRBV19; cdr3_aa: CASKLLASVGNEQFF
cdr3_length: 16; j_call: TRBJ2-3; v_call: TRBV7-8; cdr3_aa: CASSLEERRGTDTQYF
cdr3_length: 15; j_call: TRBJ2-7; v_call: TRBV7-2; cdr3_aa: CASSPRTGQGHEQYF
cdr3_length: 14; j_call: TRBJ1-2; v_call: TRBV3-1/TRBV3-2; cdr3_aa: CASSQGSRNYGYTF
cdr3_length: 15; j_call: TRBJ1-6; v_call: TRBV15; cdr3_aa: CATSRSRTGNSPLHF